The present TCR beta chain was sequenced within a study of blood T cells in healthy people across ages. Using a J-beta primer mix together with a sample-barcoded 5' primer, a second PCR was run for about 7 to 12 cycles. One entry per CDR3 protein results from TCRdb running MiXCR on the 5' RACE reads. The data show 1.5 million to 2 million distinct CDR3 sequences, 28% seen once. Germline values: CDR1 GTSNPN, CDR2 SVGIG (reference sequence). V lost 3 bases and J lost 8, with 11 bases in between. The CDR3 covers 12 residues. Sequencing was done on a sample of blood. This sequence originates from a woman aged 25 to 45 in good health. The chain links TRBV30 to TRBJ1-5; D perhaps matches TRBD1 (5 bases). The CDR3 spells CAWSPGSKPQHF. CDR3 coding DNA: TGTGCCTGGAGCCCAGGGTCGAAGCCCCAGCATTTT.